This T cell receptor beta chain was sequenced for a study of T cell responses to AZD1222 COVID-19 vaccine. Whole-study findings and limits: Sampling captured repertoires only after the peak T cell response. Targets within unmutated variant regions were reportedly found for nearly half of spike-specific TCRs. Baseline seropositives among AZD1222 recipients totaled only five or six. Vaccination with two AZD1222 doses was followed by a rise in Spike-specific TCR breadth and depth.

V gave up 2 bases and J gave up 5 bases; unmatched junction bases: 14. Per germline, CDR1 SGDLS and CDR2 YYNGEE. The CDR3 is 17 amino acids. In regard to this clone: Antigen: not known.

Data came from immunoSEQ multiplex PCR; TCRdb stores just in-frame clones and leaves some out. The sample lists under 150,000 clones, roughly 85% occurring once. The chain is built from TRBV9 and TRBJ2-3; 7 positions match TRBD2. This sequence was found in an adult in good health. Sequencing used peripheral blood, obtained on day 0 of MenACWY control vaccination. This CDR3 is CASSVTGGSFIGDTQYF. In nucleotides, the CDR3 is TGTGCCAGCAGCGTTACTGGCGGGAGCTTTATCGGAGATACGCAGTATTTT. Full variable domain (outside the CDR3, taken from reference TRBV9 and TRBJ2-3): DSGVTQTPKHLITATGQRVTLRCSPRSGDLSVYWYQQSLDQGLQFLIQYYNGEERAKGNILERFSAQQFPDLHSELNLSSLELGDSALYFCASSVTGGSFIGDTQYFGPGTRLTVL.